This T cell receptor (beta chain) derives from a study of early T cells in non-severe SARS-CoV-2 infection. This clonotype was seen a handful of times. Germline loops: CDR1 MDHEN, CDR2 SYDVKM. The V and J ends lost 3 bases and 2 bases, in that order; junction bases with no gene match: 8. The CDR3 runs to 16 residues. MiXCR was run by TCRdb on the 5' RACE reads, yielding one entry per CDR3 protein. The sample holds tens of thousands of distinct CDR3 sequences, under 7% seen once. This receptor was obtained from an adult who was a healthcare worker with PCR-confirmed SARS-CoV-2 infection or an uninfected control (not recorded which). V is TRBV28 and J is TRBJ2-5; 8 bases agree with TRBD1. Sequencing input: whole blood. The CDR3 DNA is TGTGCCAGCAGTTTCTACGACAGGGGCCGACAAGAGACCCAGTACTTC. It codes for CASSFYDRGRQETQYF. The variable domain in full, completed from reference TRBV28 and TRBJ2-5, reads DVKVTQSSRYLVKRTGEKVFLECVQDMDHENMFWYRQDPGLGLRLIYFSYDVKMKEKGDIPEGYSVSREKKERFSLILESASTNQTSMYLCASSFYDRGRQETQYFGPGTRLLVL.